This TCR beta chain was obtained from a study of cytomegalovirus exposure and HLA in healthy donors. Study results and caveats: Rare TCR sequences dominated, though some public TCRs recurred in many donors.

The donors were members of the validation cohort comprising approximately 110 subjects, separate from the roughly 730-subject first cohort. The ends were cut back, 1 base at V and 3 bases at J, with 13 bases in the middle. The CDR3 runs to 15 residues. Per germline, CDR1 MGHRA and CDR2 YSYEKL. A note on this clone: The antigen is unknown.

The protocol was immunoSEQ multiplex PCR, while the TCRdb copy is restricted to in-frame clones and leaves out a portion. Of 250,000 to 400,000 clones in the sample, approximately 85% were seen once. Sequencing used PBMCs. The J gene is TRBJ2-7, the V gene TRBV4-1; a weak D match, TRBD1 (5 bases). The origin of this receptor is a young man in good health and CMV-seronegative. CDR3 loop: CASSQGLDTVYEQYF. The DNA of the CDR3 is TGCGCCAGCAGCCAAGGTTTGGACACGGTCTACGAGCAGTACTTC.